These T cell receptor beta chains were read from a single sample in a study of blood T cell repertoires in COVID-19. Assay: immunoSEQ multiplex PCR; the TCRdb copy retains only in-frame clones and omits some. This table has about 210,000 clones, around nine tenths appearing once. The sample consisted of peripheral blood. The origin of the receptors is a woman aged 40 to 49 with acute or convalescent COVID-19. CDR3s include the opening cysteine and the closing phenylalanine or tryptophan. Each record gives: CDR3 protein, CDR3 DNA, J gene, clone size, V gene, D gene. The D gene is left open where the match is weak. Where a row states a size, it is once, few, many or the class of an expanded clone; other rows omit it.

cdr3_aa: CASRETLDTSDRGRRYGYTF; cdr3_nt: TGTGCCAGCAGGGAAACTCTAGACACGTCGGACAGGGGAAGAAGGTATGGCTACACCTTC; j_call: TRBJ1-2; clone_size: -; v_call: TRBV2; d_call: TRBD1
cdr3_aa: CASKEQPSGNTIYF; cdr3_nt: TGCGCCAGCAAGGAACAGCCCTCTGGAAACACCATATATTTT; j_call: TRBJ1-3; clone_size: once; v_call: TRBV5-1; d_call: -
cdr3_aa: CASERDRNNEQFF; cdr3_nt: TGTGCTAGTGAAAGGGACAGGAACAATGAGCAGTTCTTC; j_call: TRBJ2-1; clone_size: -; v_call: TRBV12-5; d_call: TRBD1
cdr3_aa: CAITTGGGLNTEAFF; cdr3_nt: TGTGCCATAACCACAGGGGGTGGCTTGAACACTGAAGCTTTCTTT; j_call: TRBJ1-1; clone_size: -; v_call: TRBV10-3; d_call: TRBD1
cdr3_aa: CASSIRPKGPLNTEAFF; cdr3_nt: TGCGCCAGCAGCATCCGCCCAAAGGGGCCGTTGAACACTGAAGCTTTCTTT; j_call: TRBJ1-1; clone_size: -; v_call: TRBV5-1; d_call: -
cdr3_aa: CASSPTGTGNEQFF; cdr3_nt: TGTGCCAGCAGCCCGACAGGGACGGGCAATGAGCAGTTCTTC; j_call: TRBJ2-1; clone_size: -; v_call: TRBV11-3; d_call: TRBD1
cdr3_aa: CASSPGTGVNGANVLTF; cdr3_nt: TGTGCCAGCAGCCCAGGGACAGGGGTAAACGGGGCCAACGTCCTGACTTTC; j_call: TRBJ2-6; clone_size: -; v_call: TRBV6-2/TRBV6-3; d_call: TRBD1
cdr3_aa: CASSTDITDTQYF; cdr3_nt: TGTGCCAGTAGTACGGACATCACAGATACGCAGTATTTT; j_call: TRBJ2-3; clone_size: few; v_call: TRBV19; d_call: -
cdr3_aa: CASSFDGGTGELFF; cdr3_nt: TGTGCCAGCAGCTTTGACGGCGGAACCGGGGAGCTGTTTTTT; j_call: TRBJ2-2; clone_size: -; v_call: TRBV5-8; d_call: -
cdr3_aa: CASSVIRNTGELFF; cdr3_nt: TGTGCCAGCAGCGTAATCAGGAACACCGGGGAGCTGTTTTTT; j_call: TRBJ2-2; clone_size: -; v_call: TRBV11-1; d_call: -
cdr3_aa: CASSLRGRDRGPETQYF; cdr3_nt: TGTGCCAGCAGCTTAAGAGGCCGAGACAGGGGGCCGGAGACCCAGTACTTC; j_call: TRBJ2-5; clone_size: -; v_call: TRBV7-2; d_call: TRBD1
cdr3_aa: CASSPSLGDYQPQHF; cdr3_nt: TGTGCCAGCAGTCCCTCTCTCGGGGATTATCAGCCCCAGCATTTT; j_call: TRBJ1-5; clone_size: -; v_call: TRBV6-5; d_call: -
cdr3_aa: CASSIRRVATEAFF; cdr3_nt: TGTGCCAGTAGTATCCGCAGGGTTGCCACTGAAGCTTTCTTT; j_call: TRBJ1-1; clone_size: -; v_call: TRBV19; d_call: -
cdr3_aa: CASSQDWGDSGNTIYF; cdr3_nt: TGTGCCAGCAGCCAAGACTGGGGGGACTCTGGAAACACCATATATTTT; j_call: TRBJ1-3; clone_size: -; v_call: TRBV3-1/TRBV3-2; d_call: -
cdr3_aa: CASSPRTDGGGELFF; cdr3_nt: TGTGCCAGCAGTCCCCGGACGGACGGGGGCGGGGAGCTGTTTTTT; j_call: TRBJ2-2; clone_size: -; v_call: TRBV11-2; d_call: -
cdr3_aa: CASSTGLDSPLHF; cdr3_nt: TGTGCCAGCTCAACAGGGCTCGATTCACCCCTCCACTTT; j_call: TRBJ1-6; clone_size: few; v_call: TRBV18; d_call: -
cdr3_aa: CATSREQGRGNEKLFF; cdr3_nt: TGTGCCACCAGCAGGGAGCAGGGCCGAGGTAATGAAAAACTGTTTTTT; j_call: TRBJ1-4; clone_size: few; v_call: TRBV15; d_call: -
cdr3_aa: CASSFSGTEAFF; cdr3_nt: TGTGCCAGCAGCTTCTCGGGTACTGAAGCTTTCTTT; j_call: TRBJ1-1; clone_size: -; v_call: TRBV11-1; d_call: -
cdr3_aa: CASSPRREGATF; cdr3_nt: TGTGCCAGCAGCCCCCGTAGGGAAGGGGCCACCTTC; j_call: TRBJ1-2; clone_size: -; v_call: TRBV21-1; d_call: -
cdr3_aa: CASSPLTGTSYNEQFF; cdr3_nt: TGTGCCAGCAGCCCTTTAACCGGGACTAGCTACAATGAGCAGTTCTTC; j_call: TRBJ2-1; clone_size: -; v_call: TRBV5-6; d_call: TRBD2
cdr3_aa: CASSFDSQGPQHF; cdr3_nt: TGTGCCAGCAGTTTTGATTCACAGGGGCCCCAGCATTTT; j_call: TRBJ1-5; clone_size: -; v_call: TRBV12-3/TRBV12-4; d_call: -
cdr3_aa: CASLGQSTNYGYTF; cdr3_nt: TGTGCCAGTCTGGGACAGTCTACTAACTATGGCTACACCTTC; j_call: TRBJ1-2; clone_size: -; v_call: TRBV19; d_call: TRBD1
cdr3_aa: CASSVANRFTDTIYF; cdr3_nt: TGTGCCAGCAGCGTAGCTAACAGGTTCACGGACACCATATATTTT; j_call: TRBJ1-3; clone_size: -; v_call: TRBV9; d_call: -
cdr3_aa: CAISHRTGITGELFF; cdr3_nt: TGTGCCATCAGTCATAGGACAGGGATCACCGGGGAGCTGTTTTTT; j_call: TRBJ2-2; clone_size: -; v_call: TRBV10-3; d_call: TRBD1
cdr3_aa: CASSRAGQANTEAFF; cdr3_nt: TGTGCCAGCAGCCGGGCGGGACAGGCGAACACTGAAGCTTTCTTT; j_call: TRBJ1-1; clone_size: -; v_call: TRBV3-1/TRBV3-2; d_call: TRBD1
cdr3_aa: CASSRGASGGTSTDTQYF; cdr3_nt: TGTGCCAGCAGCCGCGGGGCTAGCGGGGGGACTAGCACAGATACGCAGTATTTT; j_call: TRBJ2-3; clone_size: -; v_call: TRBV5-4; d_call: TRBD2
cdr3_aa: CAGCRALLGYTF; cdr3_nt: TGTGCTGGGTGCAGGGCCCTCTTAGGCTACACCTTC; j_call: TRBJ1-2; clone_size: -; v_call: TRBV27; d_call: -
cdr3_aa: CASSLVWDRVFNEQFF; cdr3_nt: TGTGCCAGCAGCTTAGTGTGGGACAGGGTCTTCAATGAGCAGTTCTTC; j_call: TRBJ2-1; clone_size: -; v_call: TRBV7-8; d_call: TRBD1
cdr3_aa: CARTTGGTGELFF; cdr3_nt: TGTGCCAGAACAACAGGGGGCACCGGGGAGCTGTTTTTT; j_call: TRBJ2-2; clone_size: -; v_call: TRBV14; d_call: TRBD1
cdr3_aa: CASSESGGAGELFF; cdr3_nt: TGTGCCAGCAGTGAATCCGGGGGAGCCGGGGAGCTGTTTTTT; j_call: TRBJ2-2; clone_size: -; v_call: TRBV6-1; d_call: -
cdr3_aa: CAISEGTGLNTEAFF; cdr3_nt: TGTGCCATCAGTGAGGGGACAGGGCTGAACACTGAAGCTTTCTTT; j_call: TRBJ1-1; clone_size: -; v_call: TRBV10-3; d_call: TRBD1
cdr3_aa: CASSAFDRAVYDGYTF; cdr3_nt: TGTGCCAGCAGCGCCTTCGACAGGGCGGTATATGATGGCTACACCTTC; j_call: TRBJ1-2; clone_size: -; v_call: TRBV7-8; d_call: TRBD1
cdr3_aa: CASSLVTPGAEAFF; cdr3_nt: TGTGCCAGCAGCTTAGTAACCCCAGGGGCTGAAGCTTTCTTT; j_call: TRBJ1-1; clone_size: -; v_call: TRBV11-2; d_call: -
cdr3_aa: CASSLGTDNSPLHF; cdr3_nt: TGTGCCAGCAGCTTAGGGACAGATAATTCACCCCTCCACTTT; j_call: TRBJ1-6; clone_size: -; v_call: TRBV11-2; d_call: -
cdr3_aa: CASSLVRTGGTEAFF; cdr3_nt: TGTGCCAGCAGCTTAGTTAGGACAGGGGGCACTGAAGCTTTCTTT; j_call: TRBJ1-1; clone_size: -; v_call: TRBV7-8; d_call: TRBD1
cdr3_aa: CASSAGGSYNSPLHF; cdr3_nt: TGTGCCAGCAGCGCAGGGGGGTCCTATAATTCACCCCTCCACTTT; j_call: TRBJ1-6; clone_size: -; v_call: TRBV6-5; d_call: TRBD1
cdr3_aa: CASSSTGVYGYTF; cdr3_nt: TGTGCCAGCAGTTCGACAGGGGTCTATGGCTACACCTTC; j_call: TRBJ1-2; clone_size: -; v_call: TRBV27; d_call: TRBD1
cdr3_aa: CASSSSSSTTPLHF; cdr3_nt: TGTGCCAGCAGCTCATCGTCCAGTACAACACCCCTCCACTTT; j_call: TRBJ1-6; clone_size: -; v_call: TRBV7-9; d_call: -
cdr3_aa: CASSNRGGQGQFF; cdr3_nt: TGTGCCAGCAGTAACAGGGGGGGGCAAGGCCAGTTCTTC; j_call: TRBJ2-1; clone_size: -; v_call: TRBV13; d_call: -
cdr3_aa: CASSPLGYGYTF; cdr3_nt: TGTGCCAGCAGTCCTCTCGGTTATGGCTACACCTTC; j_call: TRBJ1-2; clone_size: -; v_call: TRBV12-3/TRBV12-4; d_call: -
cdr3_aa: CASSWSSGNTIYF; cdr3_nt: TGTGCCAGCAGCTGGAGCTCTGGAAACACCATATATTTT; j_call: TRBJ1-3; clone_size: -; v_call: TRBV11-2; d_call: -
cdr3_aa: CASSESGGDYGYTF; cdr3_nt: TGTGCCAGCAGTGAATCTGGAGGAGACTATGGCTACACCTTC; j_call: TRBJ1-2; clone_size: -; v_call: TRBV25-1; d_call: -
cdr3_aa: CASSQAADSEAFF; cdr3_nt: TGCGCCAGCAGCCAAGCAGCGGACAGTGAAGCTTTCTTT; j_call: TRBJ1-1; clone_size: -; v_call: TRBV4-1; d_call: -
cdr3_aa: CASSYLRGDTEAFF; cdr3_nt: TGTGCCAGCAGTTACCTCAGGGGGGATACTGAAGCTTTCTTT; j_call: TRBJ1-1; clone_size: -; v_call: TRBV6-5; d_call: TRBD1
cdr3_aa: CASSSGTGRSSGNTIYF; cdr3_nt: TGCGCCAGCAGCTCCGGGACAGGCCGGAGCTCTGGAAACACCATATATTTT; j_call: TRBJ1-3; clone_size: -; v_call: TRBV5-1; d_call: TRBD1
cdr3_aa: CASSYPGQGASAEAFF; cdr3_nt: TGTGCCAGCAGTTACCCGGGACAGGGGGCGAGTGCTGAAGCTTTCTTT; j_call: TRBJ1-1; clone_size: once; v_call: TRBV6-6; d_call: TRBD1
cdr3_aa: CASSPITGTNEKLFF; cdr3_nt: TGTGCCAGCTCACCTATAACAGGGACTAATGAAAAACTGTTTTTT; j_call: TRBJ1-4; clone_size: once; v_call: TRBV18; d_call: -
cdr3_aa: CSVLPTGGNTIYF; cdr3_nt: TGCAGCGTCCTTCCGACAGGGGGAAACACCATATATTTT; j_call: TRBJ1-3; clone_size: -; v_call: TRBV29-1; d_call: TRBD1
cdr3_aa: CASSGRDQPQHF; cdr3_nt: TGTGCCAGTAGTGGGAGGGATCAGCCCCAGCATTTT; j_call: TRBJ1-5; clone_size: -; v_call: TRBV19; d_call: -
cdr3_aa: CASSSGLSTDTQYF; cdr3_nt: TGTGCCAGCAGCTCGGGACTTTCGACAGATACGCAGTATTTT; j_call: TRBJ2-3; clone_size: -; v_call: TRBV7-3; d_call: -
cdr3_aa: CASSLNSGSPLHF; cdr3_nt: TGTGCCAGCAGTTTAAATTCCGGTTCACCCCTCCACTTT; j_call: TRBJ1-6; clone_size: -; v_call: TRBV12-3/TRBV12-4; d_call: -
cdr3_aa: CAWSPRGSSYNEQFF; cdr3_nt: TGTGCCTGGAGTCCGCGGGGGAGCTCCTACAATGAGCAGTTCTTC; j_call: TRBJ2-1; clone_size: -; v_call: TRBV30; d_call: TRBD2
cdr3_aa: CASSTDREKTQYF; cdr3_nt: TGTGCCAGCAGCACCGACAGGGAGAAGACCCAGTACTTC; j_call: TRBJ2-5; clone_size: -; v_call: TRBV11-2; d_call: TRBD1
cdr3_aa: CASSKQGATGELFF; cdr3_nt: TGTGCCAGCAGCAAGCAGGGTGCCACCGGGGAGCTGTTTTTT; j_call: TRBJ2-2; clone_size: -; v_call: TRBV7-3; d_call: -